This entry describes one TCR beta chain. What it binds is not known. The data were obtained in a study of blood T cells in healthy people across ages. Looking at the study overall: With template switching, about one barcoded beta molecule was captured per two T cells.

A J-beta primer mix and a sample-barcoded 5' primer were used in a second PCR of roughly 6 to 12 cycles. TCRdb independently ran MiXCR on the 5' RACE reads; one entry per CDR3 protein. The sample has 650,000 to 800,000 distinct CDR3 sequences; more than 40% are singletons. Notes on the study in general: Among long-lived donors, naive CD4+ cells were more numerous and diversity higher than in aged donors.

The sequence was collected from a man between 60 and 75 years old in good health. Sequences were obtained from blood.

The CDR3 spells CSACARSGGSTDTQYF. The CDR3 DNA is TGCAGTGCTTGCGCCCGTAGCGGGGGTAGCACAGATACGCAGTATTTT. V usage is TRBV20-1 and J usage is TRBJ2-3; TRBD2 matches at 9 bases. Germline trimming cut 5 bases from V and 0 bases from J; bases unmatched to any gene: 9. The V gene's germline CDR1 is DFQATT and CDR2 SNEGSKA (reference sequence). The CDR3 spans 16 residues.